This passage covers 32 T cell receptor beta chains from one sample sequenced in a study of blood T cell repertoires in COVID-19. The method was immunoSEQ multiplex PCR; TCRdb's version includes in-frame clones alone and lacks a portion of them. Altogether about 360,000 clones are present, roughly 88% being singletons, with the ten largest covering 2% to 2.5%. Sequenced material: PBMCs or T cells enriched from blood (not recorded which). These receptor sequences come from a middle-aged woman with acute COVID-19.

The CDR3, as DNA: TGTGCCAGCAGCCCAGCGGGACAGGGAGCTAACTATGGCTACACCTTC. Amino acid sequence: CASSPAGQGANYGYTF. The chain recombines TRBV7-6 with TRBJ1-2; 9 nucleotides agree with TRBD1. The J segment lost 0 bases and the V segment lost 5 bases, leaving 7 bases of the junction unmatched. In germline, CDR1 is SGHVS, CDR2 FNYEAQ. CDR3 length: 16 amino acids.

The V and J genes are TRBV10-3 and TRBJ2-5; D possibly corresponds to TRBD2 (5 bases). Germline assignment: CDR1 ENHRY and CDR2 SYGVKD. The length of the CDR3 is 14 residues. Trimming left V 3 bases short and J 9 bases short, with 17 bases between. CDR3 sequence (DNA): TGTGCCATCAGTGAAGAGCGGCCACACGCGGCCCAGTACTTC. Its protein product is CAISEERPHAAQYF.

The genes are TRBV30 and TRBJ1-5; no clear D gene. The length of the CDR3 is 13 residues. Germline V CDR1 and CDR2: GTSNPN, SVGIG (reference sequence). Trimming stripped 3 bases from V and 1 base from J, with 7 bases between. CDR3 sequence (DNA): TGTGCCTGGAGCGTCCAGAGCAATCAGCCCCAGCATTTT. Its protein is CAWSVQSNQPQHF.

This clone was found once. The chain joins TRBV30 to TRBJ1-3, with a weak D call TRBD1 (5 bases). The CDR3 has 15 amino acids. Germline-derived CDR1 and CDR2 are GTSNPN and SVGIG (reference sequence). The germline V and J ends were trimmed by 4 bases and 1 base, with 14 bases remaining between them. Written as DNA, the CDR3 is TGTGCCTGGAACCCCCAGGGTTTATCTGGAAACACCATATATTTT. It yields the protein CAWNPQGLSGNTIYF.

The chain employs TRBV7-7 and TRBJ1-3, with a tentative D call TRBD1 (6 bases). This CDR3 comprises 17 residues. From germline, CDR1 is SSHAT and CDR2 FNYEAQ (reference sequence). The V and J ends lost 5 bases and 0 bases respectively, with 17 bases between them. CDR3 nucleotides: TGTGCCAGCAGCCCAACTCCGGACAGCCTCTCTGGAAACACCATATATTTT. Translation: CASSPTPDSLSGNTIYF.

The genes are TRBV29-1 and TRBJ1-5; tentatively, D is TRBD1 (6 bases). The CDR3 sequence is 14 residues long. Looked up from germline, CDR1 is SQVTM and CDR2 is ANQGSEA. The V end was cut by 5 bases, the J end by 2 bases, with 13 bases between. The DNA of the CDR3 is TGCAGCGTTTCCCAAGGGGGAGGCAATCAGCCCCAGCATTTT. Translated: CSVSQGGGNQPQHF. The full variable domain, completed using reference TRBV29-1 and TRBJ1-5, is SAVISQKPSRDICQRGTSLTIQCQVDSQVTMMFWYRQQPGQSLTLIATANQGSEATYESGFVIDKFPISRPNLTFSTLTVSNMSPEDSSIYLCSVSQGGGNQPQHFGDGTRLSIL.

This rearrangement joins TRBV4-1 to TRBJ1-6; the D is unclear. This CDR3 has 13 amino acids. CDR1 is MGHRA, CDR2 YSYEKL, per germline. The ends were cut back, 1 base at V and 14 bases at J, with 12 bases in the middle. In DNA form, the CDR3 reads TGCGCCAGCAGCCAAGCTCCACCCGAGGCCCTCCACTTT. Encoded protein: CASSQAPPEALHF.

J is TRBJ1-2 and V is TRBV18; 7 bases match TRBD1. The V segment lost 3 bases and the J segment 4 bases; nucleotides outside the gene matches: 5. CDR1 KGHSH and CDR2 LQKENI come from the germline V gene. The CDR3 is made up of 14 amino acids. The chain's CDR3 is CASSPKGQPYGYTF. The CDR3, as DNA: TGTGCCAGCTCACCTAAGGGACAGCCCTATGGCTACACCTTC.

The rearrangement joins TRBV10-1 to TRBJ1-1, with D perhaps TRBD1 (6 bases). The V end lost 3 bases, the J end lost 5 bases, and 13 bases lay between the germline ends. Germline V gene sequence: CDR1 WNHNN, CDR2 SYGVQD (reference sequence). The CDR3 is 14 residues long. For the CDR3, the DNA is TGCGCCAGCAGTGAATCAGGGGCGCGGACTGAAGCTTTCTTT. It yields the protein CASSESGARTEAFF.

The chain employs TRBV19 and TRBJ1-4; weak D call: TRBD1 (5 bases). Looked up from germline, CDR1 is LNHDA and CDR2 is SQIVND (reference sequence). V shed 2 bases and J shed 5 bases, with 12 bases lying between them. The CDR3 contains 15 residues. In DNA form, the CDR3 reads TGTGCCAGTAGTATATCTACAGGTTTCAATGAAAAACTGTTTTTT. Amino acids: CASSISTGFNEKLFF.

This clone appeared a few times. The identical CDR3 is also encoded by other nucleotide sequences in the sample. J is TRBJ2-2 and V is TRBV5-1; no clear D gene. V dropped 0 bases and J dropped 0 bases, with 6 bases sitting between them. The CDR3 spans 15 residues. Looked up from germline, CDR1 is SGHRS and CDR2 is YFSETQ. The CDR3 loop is CASSLGLPNTGELFF. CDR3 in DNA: TGCGCCAGCAGCTTGGGACTCCCGAACACCGGGGAGCTGTTTTTT.

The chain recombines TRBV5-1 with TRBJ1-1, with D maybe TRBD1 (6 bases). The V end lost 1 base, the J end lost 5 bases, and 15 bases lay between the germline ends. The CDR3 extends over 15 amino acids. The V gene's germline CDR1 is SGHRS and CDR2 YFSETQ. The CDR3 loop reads CASSLLSQGLTEAFF. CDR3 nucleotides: TGCGCCAGCAGCTTGCTCTCTCAGGGGCTTACTGAAGCTTTCTTT.

As DNA, the CDR3 is TGTGCCACCAGTGATTCACGGACAGGGTATCCCGGGGAGCTGTTTTTT. Translated: CATSDSRTGYPGELFF. The gene calls are TRBV24-1 and TRBJ2-2; 8 bases map to TRBD1. The V segment lost 2 bases and the J segment 6 bases; nucleotides outside the gene matches: 7. Germline lookup yields CDR1 KGHDR and CDR2 SFDVKD. The CDR3 consists of 16 residues.

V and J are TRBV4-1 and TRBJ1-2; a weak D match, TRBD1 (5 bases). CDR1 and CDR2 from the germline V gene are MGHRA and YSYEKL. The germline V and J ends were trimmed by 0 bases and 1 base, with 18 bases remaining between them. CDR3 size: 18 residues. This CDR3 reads CASSQDPRRVGDNYGYTF. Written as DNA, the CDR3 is TGCGCCAGCAGCCAAGACCCACGGAGGGTAGGGGATAACTATGGCTACACCTTC.

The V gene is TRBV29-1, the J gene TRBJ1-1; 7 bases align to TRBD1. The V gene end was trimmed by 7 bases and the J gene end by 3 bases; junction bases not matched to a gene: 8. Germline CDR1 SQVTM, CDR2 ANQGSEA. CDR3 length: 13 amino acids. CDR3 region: CSGGGGSDTEAFF. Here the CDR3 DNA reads TGCAGCGGAGGGGGCGGGTCGGACACTGAAGCTTTCTTT. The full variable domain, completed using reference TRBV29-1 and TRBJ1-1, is SAVISQKPSRDICQRGTSLTIQCQVDSQVTMMFWYRQQPGQSLTLIATANQGSEATYESGFVIDKFPISRPNLTFSTLTVSNMSPEDSSIYLCSGGGGSDTEAFFGQGTRLTVV.

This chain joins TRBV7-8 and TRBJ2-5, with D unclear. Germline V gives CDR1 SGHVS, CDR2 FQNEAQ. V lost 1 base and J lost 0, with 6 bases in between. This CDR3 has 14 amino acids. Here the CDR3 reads CASSLGGDQETQYF. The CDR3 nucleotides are TGTGCCAGCAGCTTAGGAGGAGACCAAGAGACCCAGTACTTC.

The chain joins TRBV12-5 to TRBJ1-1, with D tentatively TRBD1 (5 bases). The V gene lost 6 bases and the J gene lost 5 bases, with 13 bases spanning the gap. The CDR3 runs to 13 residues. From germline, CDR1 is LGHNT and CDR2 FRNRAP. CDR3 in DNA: TGTGCTAGTGGACCTGGGGAGGGGACTGAAGCTTTCTTT. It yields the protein CASGPGEGTEAFF. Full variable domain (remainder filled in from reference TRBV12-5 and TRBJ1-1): DARVTQTPRHKVTEMGQEVTMRCQPILGHNTVFWYRQTMMQGLELLAYFRNRAPLDDSGMPKDRFSAEMPDATLATLKIQPSEPRDSAVYFCASGPGEGTEAFFGQGTRLTVV.

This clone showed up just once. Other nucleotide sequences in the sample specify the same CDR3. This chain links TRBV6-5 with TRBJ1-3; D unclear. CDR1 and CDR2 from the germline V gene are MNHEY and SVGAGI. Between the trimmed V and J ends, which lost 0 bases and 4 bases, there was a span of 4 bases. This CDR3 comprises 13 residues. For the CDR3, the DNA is TGTGCCAGCAGTTACTCGCGAGGAAACACCATATATTTT. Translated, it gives CASSYSRGNTIYF.

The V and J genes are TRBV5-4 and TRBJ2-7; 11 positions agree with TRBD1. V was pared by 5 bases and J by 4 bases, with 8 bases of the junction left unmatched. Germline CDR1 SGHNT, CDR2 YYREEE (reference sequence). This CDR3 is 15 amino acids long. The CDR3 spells CASSFTGQGAYEQYF. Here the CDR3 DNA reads TGTGCCAGCAGTTTTACCGGACAGGGGGCTTACGAGCAGTACTTC.

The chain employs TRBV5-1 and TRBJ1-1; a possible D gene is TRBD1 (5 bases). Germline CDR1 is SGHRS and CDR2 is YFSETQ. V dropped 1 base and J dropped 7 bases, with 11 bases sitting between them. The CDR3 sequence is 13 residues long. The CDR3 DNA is TGCGCCAGCAGCTTGTGGGGCAGGAATGAAGCTTTCTTT. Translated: CASSLWGRNEAFF. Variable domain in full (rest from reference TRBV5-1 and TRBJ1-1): KAGVTQTPRYLIKTRGQQVTLSCSPISGHRSVSWYQQTPGQGLQFLFEYFSETQRNKGNFPGRFSGRQFSNSRSEMNVSTLELGDSALYLCASSLWGRNEAFFGQGTRLTVV.

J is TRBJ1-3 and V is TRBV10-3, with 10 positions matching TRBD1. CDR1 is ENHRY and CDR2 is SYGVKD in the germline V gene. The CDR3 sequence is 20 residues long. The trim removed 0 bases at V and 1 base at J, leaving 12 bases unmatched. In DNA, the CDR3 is TGTGCCATCAGTGAGTCGTTAAACCGGGACAGGGGATCTTCTGGAAACACCATATATTTT. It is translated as CAISESLNRDRGSSGNTIYF.

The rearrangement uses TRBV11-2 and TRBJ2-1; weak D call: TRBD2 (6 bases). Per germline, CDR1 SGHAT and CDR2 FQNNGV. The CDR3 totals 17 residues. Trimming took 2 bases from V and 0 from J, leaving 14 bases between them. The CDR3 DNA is TGTGCCAGCAGCTTAACGGGCAGGGACTTCTCCTACAATGAGCAGTTCTTC. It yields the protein CASSLTGRDFSYNEQFF.

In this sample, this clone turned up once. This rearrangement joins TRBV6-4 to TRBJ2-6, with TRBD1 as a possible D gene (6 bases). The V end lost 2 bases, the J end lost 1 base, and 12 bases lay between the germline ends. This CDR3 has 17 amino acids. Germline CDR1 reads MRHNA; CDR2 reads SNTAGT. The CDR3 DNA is TGTGCCAGCAGTGACGGTGGACAGCGGTCTGGGGCCAACGTCCTGACTTTC. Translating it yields CASSDGGQRSGANVLTF.

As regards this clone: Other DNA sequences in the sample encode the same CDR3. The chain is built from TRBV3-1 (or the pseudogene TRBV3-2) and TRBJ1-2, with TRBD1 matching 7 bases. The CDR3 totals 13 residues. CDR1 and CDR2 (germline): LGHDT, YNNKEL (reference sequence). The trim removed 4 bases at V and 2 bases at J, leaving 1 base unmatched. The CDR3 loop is CASSPGQNYGYTF. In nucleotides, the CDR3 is TGTGCCAGCAGCCCGGGACAGAACTATGGCTACACCTTC.

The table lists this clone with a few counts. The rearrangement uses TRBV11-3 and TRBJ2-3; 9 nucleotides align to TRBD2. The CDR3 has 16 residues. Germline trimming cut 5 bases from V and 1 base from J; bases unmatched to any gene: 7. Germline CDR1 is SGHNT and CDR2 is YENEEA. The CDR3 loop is CASSPRSGGRTDTQYF. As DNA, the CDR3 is TGTGCCAGCAGCCCTCGTAGCGGGGGCCGCACAGATACGCAGTATTTT.

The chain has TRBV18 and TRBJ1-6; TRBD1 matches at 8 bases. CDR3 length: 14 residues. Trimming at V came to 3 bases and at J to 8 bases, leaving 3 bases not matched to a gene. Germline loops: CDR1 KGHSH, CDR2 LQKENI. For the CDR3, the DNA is TGTGCCAGCTCACCGTCGGGACAGGATTCACCCCTCCACTTT. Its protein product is CASSPSGQDSPLHF.

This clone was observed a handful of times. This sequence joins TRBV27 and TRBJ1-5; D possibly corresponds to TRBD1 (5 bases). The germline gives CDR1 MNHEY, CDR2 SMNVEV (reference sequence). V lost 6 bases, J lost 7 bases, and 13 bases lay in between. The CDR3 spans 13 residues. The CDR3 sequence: CASSDAGIQPQHF. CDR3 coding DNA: TGTGCCAGCAGCGACGCAGGGATCCAGCCCCAGCATTTT.

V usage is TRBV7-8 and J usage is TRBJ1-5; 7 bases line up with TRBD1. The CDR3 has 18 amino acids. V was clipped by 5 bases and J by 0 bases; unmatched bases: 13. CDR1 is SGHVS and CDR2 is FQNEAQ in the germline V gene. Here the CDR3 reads CASSTEGTVAGSNQPQHF. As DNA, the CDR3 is TGTGCCAGCAGCACGGAGGGGACAGTCGCGGGTAGCAATCAGCCCCAGCATTTT.

The CDR3 sequence is CASSSPPRAGYTF. The CDR3 region has the DNA TGTGCCAGCAGCTCCCCTCCGAGGGCTGGCTACACCTTC. The chain uses TRBV7-2 and TRBJ1-2; D remains unclear. CDR1 and CDR2 (germline): SGHTA, FQGNSA. This CDR3 is built from 13 residues. The V gene lost 4 bases and the J gene lost 7 bases, with 13 bases spanning the gap.

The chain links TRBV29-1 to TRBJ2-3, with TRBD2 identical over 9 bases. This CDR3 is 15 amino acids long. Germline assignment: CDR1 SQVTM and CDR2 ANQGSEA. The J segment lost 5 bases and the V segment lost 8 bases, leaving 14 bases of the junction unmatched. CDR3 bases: TGCAGCTCCAGTCCCGGGACTAGCATTGTAGATACGCAGTATTTT. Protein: CSSSPGTSIVDTQYF.

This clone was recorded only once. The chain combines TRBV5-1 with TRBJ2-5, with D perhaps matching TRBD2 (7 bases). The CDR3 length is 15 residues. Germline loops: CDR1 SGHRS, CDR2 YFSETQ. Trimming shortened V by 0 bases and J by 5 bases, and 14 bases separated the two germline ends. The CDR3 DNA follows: TGCGCCAGCAGCTTGGGCGCGGGGGCGGGGGAGACCCAGTACTTC. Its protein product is CASSLGAGAGETQYF.

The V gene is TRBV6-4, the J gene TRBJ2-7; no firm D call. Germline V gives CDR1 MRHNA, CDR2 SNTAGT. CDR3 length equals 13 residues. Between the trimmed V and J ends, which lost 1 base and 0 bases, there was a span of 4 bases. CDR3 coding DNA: TGTGCCAGCAGTGACTTGAGCTCCTACGAGCAGTACTTC. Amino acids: CASSDLSSYEQYF.